This passage covers 32 T cell receptor beta chains from one sample sequenced in a study of blood T cell repertoires in COVID-19. The data were produced by immunoSEQ multiplex PCR, yet TCRdb's version contains in-frame clones alone and is incomplete. Of approximately 110,000 clones in the sample, roughly 80% were seen once. Sequencing input: peripheral blood. These receptors were obtained from an elderly woman with acute or convalescent COVID-19.

Comments on this clone: This specimen includes other DNA sequences encoding the same CDR3. The chain recombines TRBV2 with TRBJ2-3; possibly TRBD2 for D (5 bases). There are 12 residues in the CDR3. Trimming removed 7 bases at V and 2 bases at J, with 7 bases between. Germline assignment: CDR1 SNHLY and CDR2 FYNNEI. The CDR3 DNA reads as TGTGCCAGCAATCGGGACACAGATACGCAGTATTTT. It specifies CASNRDTDTQYF.

This chain connects TRBV2 to TRBJ1-2; no clear D gene. Trimming stripped 7 bases from V and 4 bases from J, with 19 bases between. This CDR3 is 15 amino acids long. Per the germline V gene, CDR1 is SNHLY and CDR2 is FYNNEI. The CDR3 sequence is CASNPTPGSGYGYTF. Here the CDR3 DNA reads TGTGCCAGCAATCCCACCCCGGGGTCGGGCTATGGCTACACCTTC.

This clone was seen a handful of times. The CDR3 reads CASSYLDRGRGTEAFF. Here the CDR3 DNA reads TGTGCCAGCAGCTATCTCGACAGGGGGCGAGGGACTGAAGCTTTCTTT. The J gene is TRBJ1-1, the V gene TRBV6-2 or TRBV6-3, with TRBD1 identical over 10 bases. Per the germline V gene, CDR1 is MNHEY and CDR2 is SVGEGT. The trim removed 6 bases at V and 5 bases at J, leaving 12 bases unmatched. The CDR3 is 16 residues long.

The rearrangement uses TRBV4-1 and TRBJ2-7; 7 bases match TRBD2. The CDR3 totals 15 residues. J lost 0 bases, V lost 4 bases, and 6 bases had no gene match. Germline CDR1 reads MGHRA; CDR2 reads YSYEKL. The CDR3 coding sequence is TGCGCCAGCAGCCCCCTAGCGGAGAGCTCCTACGAGCAGTACTTC. Residues: CASSPLAESSYEQYF.

The rearrangement uses TRBV9 and TRBJ1-1, with unresolved D. Trimming took off 2 bases at V and 0 bases at J, with 5 bases between the two ends. CDR3 size: 13 residues. Germline V gene data show CDR1 as SGDLS and CDR2 as YYNGEE. This CDR3 reads CASSVFLNTEAFF. The CDR3, as DNA: TGTGCCAGCAGCGTGTTCTTGAACACTGAAGCTTTCTTT.

The V gene is TRBV5-1, the J gene TRBJ2-5, with 13 bases fitting TRBD2. Trimming at V came to 3 bases and at J to 4 bases, leaving 6 bases not matched to a gene. CDR1 SGHRS and CDR2 YFSETQ come from the germline V gene. The CDR3 runs to 16 residues. The DNA of the CDR3 is TGCGCCAGCAGCTGGACTAGCGGGAGCGACGGAGAGACCCAGTACTTC. This codes for CASSWTSGSDGETQYF.

This sequence joins TRBV5-6 and TRBJ2-2; D might be TRBD2 (6 bases). This CDR3 is built from 16 residues. V was shortened by 3 bases and J by 2 bases, with 14 bases between the two germline ends. Germline CDR1 SGHDT, CDR2 YYEEEE. DNA of the CDR3: TGTGCCAGCAGCTACCCCTCCGGGGGAAACACCGGGGAGCTGTTTTTT. This gives the protein CASSYPSGGNTGELFF.

The chain recombines TRBV6-2 or TRBV6-3 with TRBJ2-1; tentatively, D is TRBD2 (6 bases). Germline assignment: CDR1 MNHEY and CDR2 SVGEGT. The ends were cut back, 2 bases at V and 12 bases at J, with 17 bases in the middle. The CDR3 runs 14 residues. The CDR3 nucleotides read TGTGCCAGCAGTTACATCGGGGCCTCTAGCGTGCAGTTCTTC. Its protein is CASSYIGASSVQFF.

The genes are TRBV7-2 and TRBJ2-1; D uncertain. Germline V gene sequence: CDR1 SGHTA, CDR2 FQGNSA. The V end lost 3 bases, the J end lost 12 bases, and 15 bases lay between the germline ends. The length of the CDR3 is 13 residues. The CDR3 protein is CASSFTTTPVQFF. Written as DNA, the CDR3 is TGTGCCAGCAGCTTTACTACCACACCGGTGCAGTTCTTC.

There are a few counts of this clone. The CDR3 DNA reads as TGTGCCAGCAGCCTCCCTAGCGGGAGTAGCAATGAGCAGTTCTTC. This encodes CASSLPSGSSNEQFF. This sequence joins TRBV14 and TRBJ2-1, with 10 bases fitting TRBD2. The CDR3 is made up of 15 amino acids. The germline V gene has CDR1 SGHDN and CDR2 FVKESK. Trimming removed 4 bases from V and 6 bases from J; junction bases left unmatched: 6.

V and J are TRBV7-8 and TRBJ1-3; D unclear. Trimming pared 2 bases from V and 2 bases from J, leaving 7 bases between. The CDR3 has 14 residues. Germline CDR1 and CDR2: SGHVS and FQNEAQ. CDR3 sequence (DNA): TGTGCCAGCAGCTTATTCGCGGCTGGAAACACCATATATTTT. Translated, it gives CASSLFAAGNTIYF. Combining the CDR3 with reference TRBV7-8 and TRBJ1-3 gives the whole variable domain GAGVSQSPRYKVAKRGQDVALRCDPISGHVSLFWYQQALGQGPEFLTYFQNEAQLDKSGLPSDRFFAERPEGSVSTLKIQRTQQEDSAVYLCASSLFAAGNTIYFGEGSWLTVV.

This chain connects TRBV4-1 to TRBJ2-2; 9 bases are a match to TRBD1. The trim removed 1 base at V and 0 bases at J, leaving 3 bases unmatched. The CDR3 covers 17 residues. Germline V gene lookup returns CDR1 MGHRA and CDR2 YSYEKL. DNA for the CDR3: TGCGCCAGCAGCCAAGGGGACAGGGCGACGAACACCGGGGAGCTGTTTTTT. It is translated as CASSQGDRATNTGELFF.

The rearrangement uses TRBV18 and TRBJ1-1; D gene unclear. The CDR3 runs 12 residues. V shed 4 bases and J shed 4 bases, with 7 bases lying between them. From germline, CDR1 is KGHSH and CDR2 LQKENI. The CDR3 region is CASSRAPTEAFF. The CDR3 DNA reads TGTGCCAGCTCACGGGCCCCCACTGAAGCTTTCTTT.

The chain joins TRBV10-2 to TRBJ1-5; D uncertain. The germline CDR1 and CDR2 sequences are WSHSY and SAAADI. The CDR3 loop spans 12 amino acids. Trimming took off 5 bases at V and 4 bases at J, with 6 bases between the two ends. The CDR3: CASSSINQPQHF. DNA of the CDR3: TGCGCCAGCAGTTCCATTAATCAGCCCCAGCATTTT.

This sequence joins TRBV5-1 and TRBJ2-2, with TRBD2 matching 8 bases. The CDR3 has 17 residues. From germline, CDR1 is SGHRS and CDR2 YFSETQ. Losses at the gene ends were 2 bases for V and 0 bases for J; bases not matched to a gene: 6. The CDR3 DNA reads as TGCGCCAGCAGCTTAACTAGCGGCCGCTCGAACACCGGGGAGCTGTTTTTT. Translation: CASSLTSGRSNTGELFF. Complete variable domain (other parts from reference TRBV5-1 and TRBJ2-2): KAGVTQTPRYLIKTRGQQVTLSCSPISGHRSVSWYQQTPGQGLQFLFEYFSETQRNKGNFPGRFSGRQFSNSRSEMNVSTLELGDSALYLCASSLTSGRSNTGELFFGEGSRLTVL.

This clone was found a few times. V gene TRBV18 combines with J gene TRBJ1-3; D is perhaps TRBD1 (5 bases). Trimming took 6 bases from V and 3 from J, leaving 9 bases between them. The CDR3 runs 13 residues. Germline V gene lookup returns CDR1 KGHSH and CDR2 LQKENI. The CDR3: CASSQDNGNTIYF. The CDR3 bases are TGTGCCAGCTCCCAGGACAATGGAAACACCATATATTTT.

V gene TRBV5-4 combines with J gene TRBJ2-1; TRBD2 might be the D (5 bases). The CDR3 sequence is 14 residues long. The germline V and J ends were trimmed by 2 bases and 3 bases, with 9 bases remaining between them. Per the germline V gene, CDR1 is SGHNT and CDR2 is YYREEE (reference sequence). The CDR3 loop reads CASSLPEGYNEQFF. The CDR3 nucleotides are TGTGCCAGCAGCTTACCAGAGGGCTACAATGAGCAGTTCTTC.

Written as DNA, the CDR3 is TGTGCCAGTAGTATACGCGGACAGGGGGCTGTCTACACCTTC. Protein sequence: CASSIRGQGAVYTF. The rearrangement joins TRBV19 to TRBJ1-2; 11 nucleotides line up with TRBD1. Germline V gene sequence: CDR1 LNHDA, CDR2 SQIVND (reference sequence). The junction had 6 bases not matched to a gene; V was cut back by 2 bases and J by 10 bases. This CDR3 has 14 residues.

The gene calls are TRBV5-4 and TRBJ2-5, with D tentatively TRBD2 (6 bases). The CDR3 is 13 amino acids. V was shortened by 6 bases and J by 3 bases, with 12 bases between the two germline ends. Germline V gene lookup returns CDR1 SGHNT and CDR2 YYREEE (reference sequence). CDR3 amino acids: CASTPGAEETQYF. Written as DNA, the CDR3 is TGTGCCAGCACGCCGGGAGCGGAAGAGACCCAGTACTTC.

The DNA of the CDR3 is TGCAGCGTTGAGAGGGGGCGCGGAGATACGCAGTATTTT. It encodes CSVERGRGDTQYF. V gene TRBV29-1 combines with J gene TRBJ2-3; 7 bases line up with TRBD1. The CDR3 loop spans 13 amino acids. Germline CDR1 reads SQVTM; CDR2 reads ANQGSEA. V was clipped by 3 bases and J by 5 bases; unmatched bases: 5.

The chain carries TRBV9 and TRBJ1-3, with TRBD1 as a possible D gene (6 bases). CDR1 is SGDLS, CDR2 YYNGEE, per germline. The CDR3 runs to 14 residues. The V end lost 4 bases, the J end lost 8 bases, and 16 bases lay between the germline ends. The CDR3 nucleotides read TGTGCCAGCAGCCCTCGGGGACAAGAGGACACCATATATTTT. It codes for CASSPRGQEDTIYF.

This clone was seen ten or more times. The rearrangement links TRBV12-5 to TRBJ1-5; D not certain. Germline assignment: CDR1 LGHNT and CDR2 FRNRAP. Between the trimmed V and J ends, which lost 5 bases and 3 bases, there was a span of 11 bases. This CDR3 comprises 14 residues. The CDR3 protein is CASGPGVHNQPQHF. In DNA form, the CDR3 reads TGTGCTAGTGGTCCCGGGGTGCACAATCAGCCCCAGCATTTT. Looking up the rest from reference TRBV12-5 and TRBJ1-5 gives the full variable domain: DARVTQTPRHKVTEMGQEVTMRCQPILGHNTVFWYRQTMMQGLELLAYFRNRAPLDDSGMPKDRFSAEMPDATLATLKIQPSEPRDSAVYFCASGPGVHNQPQHFGDGTRLSIL.

The chain couples TRBV5-1 to TRBJ2-3, with D unresolved. The V end lost 6 bases, the J end lost 0 bases, and 11 bases lay between the germline ends. The CDR3 is 14 amino acids. Germline CDR1 is SGHRS and CDR2 is YFSETQ. Here the CDR3 reads CASKPRSSTDTQYF. In nucleotides, the CDR3 is TGCGCCAGCAAACCCCGGTCTAGCACAGATACGCAGTATTTT.

CDR3 sequence (DNA): TGTGCCAGCAGCTTATACGGGATCCGGACAGTTCTAGATACGCAGTATTTT. Amino acid sequence: CASSLYGIRTVLDTQYF. This chain joins TRBV7-2 and TRBJ2-3; D may be TRBD1 (6 bases). The ends were cut back, 2 bases at V and 5 bases at J, with 20 bases in the middle. The germline CDR1 and CDR2 sequences are SGHTA and FQGNSA. CDR3 length: 17 residues.

This chain uses TRBV21-1 with TRBJ2-5; TRBD2 reflects the table's D call only, with no check against the DNA. TRBV21-1 is a recognized pseudogene. The CDR3 has 17 amino acids. The CDR3 nucleotides are TGTGCCAGCAGCAAAGAAGCGGGGACATTACCTCAAGAGACCCAGTACTTC. This translates into CASSKEAGTLPQETQYF.

The V gene is TRBV15, the J gene TRBJ2-7, with 7 bases that match TRBD1. Germline values: CDR1 LNHNV, CDR2 YYDKDF (reference sequence). CDR3 length: 16 residues. J lost 4 bases, V lost 4 bases, and 13 bases had no gene match. Here the CDR3 DNA reads TGTGCCACCAGCATAGGACTCGCCCAACAGGGGTACGAGCAGTACGTC. Translation: CATSIGLAQQGYEQYV.

The genes are TRBV6-5 and TRBJ2-2, with D maybe TRBD1 (5 bases). The length of the CDR3 is 15 residues. V gave up 2 bases and J gave up 10 bases, with 17 bases separating them. Germline CDR1 MNHEY, CDR2 SVGAGI. CDR3 amino acids: CASSYMGQGGVELFF. The CDR3 DNA sequence: TGTGCCAGCAGTTACATGGGCCAGGGCGGCGTGGAGCTGTTTTTT.

This sequence joins TRBV28 and TRBJ2-7, with 8 bases aligning to TRBD1. The junction had 10 bases not matched to a gene; V was cut back by 6 bases and J by 0 bases. Germline V gene data show CDR1 as MDHEN and CDR2 as SYDVKM. This CDR3 region has 16 residues. The CDR3, as DNA: TGTGCCAGCAGCCTTGGGCGGGACAGGAGCTCCTACGAGCAGTACTTC. It encodes CASSLGRDRSSYEQYF.

In regard to this clone: In the same sample, other DNA sequences code for this CDR3. The rearrangement uses TRBV7-2 and TRBJ1-2; TRBD1 agrees at 8 bases. The CDR3 consists of 15 residues. V shed 5 bases, J shed 0 bases, and the junction held 5 bases outside the gene matches. Germline CDR1 SGHTA, CDR2 FQGNSA. CDR3 DNA: TGTGCCAGCAGCCCCACAGGGGGAGCTAACTATGGCTACACCTTC. It specifies CASSPTGGANYGYTF.

V usage is TRBV18 and J usage is TRBJ1-1; maybe TRBD1 (5 bases). V was shortened by 3 bases and J by 0 bases, with 14 bases between the two germline ends. This CDR3 has 16 amino acids. Per the germline V gene, CDR1 is KGHSH and CDR2 is LQKENI. CDR3 residues: CASSPYGGEMNTEAFF. CDR3 DNA sequence: TGTGCCAGCTCACCTTACGGGGGAGAAATGAACACTGAAGCTTTCTTT.

The chain employs TRBV24-1 and TRBJ1-5; 8 positions agree with TRBD1. CDR1 KGHDR and CDR2 SFDVKD come from the germline V gene. The CDR3 runs 15 residues. The junction had 12 bases not matched to a gene; V was cut back by 7 bases and J by 8 bases. The CDR3 spells CATSPSPGGWEPQHF. The CDR3 DNA sequence: TGTGCCACCAGCCCCAGTCCAGGGGGCTGGGAGCCCCAGCATTTT.

The chain employs TRBV15 and TRBJ2-7; 11 positions match TRBD2. From germline, CDR1 is LNHNV and CDR2 YYDKDF (reference sequence). The J segment lost 3 bases and the V segment lost 5 bases, leaving 6 bases of the junction unmatched. The CDR3 runs to 15 residues. DNA of the CDR3: TGTGCCACCAGCGGAGGACTAGCGGGCCTCTACGAGCAGTACTTC. Amino acid sequence: CATSGGLAGLYEQYF. Filled out from reference TRBV15 and TRBJ2-7, the complete variable domain reads DAMVIQNPRYQVTQFGKPVTLSCSQTLNHNVMYWYQQKSSQAPKLLFHYYDKDFNNEADTPDNFQSRRPNTSFCFLDIRSPGLGDTAMYLCATSGGLAGLYEQYFGPGTRLTVT.